This TCR beta chain was profiled in a study of beta chain features in type 1 diabetes (dated by TCRdb to 2016 to 2018). Looking at the study overall: No differences in mean age, gender distribution, total cell number or subset yield were found between patients and healthy donors. A total of about 110,000,000 sorted cells were examined across all samples, and a strong correlation was observed between cell number per subset and RNA yield. The study compared the TCRB repertoires of sorted circulating CD4+ T cell subsets in recently diagnosed type 1 diabetes patients with those in matched healthy donors. Regulatory and stem cell-like memory subsets were isolated from only 8 patients and about eight healthy donors, whereas naive and central memory subsets came from all 30 or so donors. Points the paper makes about the study in general: Because cDNA rather than genomic DNA was sequenced, highly expressing activated cells could have been over-represented, although no difference in activation and CD3 levels was found between groups. Fewer insertions and more nucleotide deletions at VDJ recombination sites were observed in patients with type 1 diabetes, implying thymic rearrangement abnormalities. Naive, central memory and regulatory TCRB repertoires appeared to be more similar among patients than among healthy donors. PCR may preferentially amplify shorter templates, but because patient and control samples were amplified and corrected together, any resulting skew would affect both groups equally. Only small numbers of individuals were included in the HLA sub-analyses, which left unresolved whether HLA type had any influence on TCRB rearrangement. A moderate but significant shortening of TCRB CDR3 length was observed in type 1 diabetes patients in all four CD4+ subsets.

A single peripheral blood draw of about 116 mL on average was collected from each donor into heparinised tubes. A BD FACSAria II was used to sort naive, central memory, regulatory and stem cell-like memory CD4+ T cells with a panel that included CD45RO, CCR7, CD25, CD127, CD95 and CD27. Every sorted population had a purity above 98%. Right away, PBMCs were isolated by Lymphoprep density gradient centrifugation and were stained directly, with no culture step. So that batch effects would be minimized, each experiment stained and sorted samples in pairs, pairing one healthy donor with one patient. All of the isolated RNA was reverse transcribed with the High Capacity cDNA Reverse Transcription Kit, so expressed TCRB transcripts were sequenced. Deep immunoSEQ sequencing was performed on naive, central memory and regulatory T cell samples, with an average of around 3.4 million total reads per sample. Sorted cells were lysed in RLT buffer, and RNA was extracted using DNase-treated RNeasy Micro or Mini kits according to cell number. To prevent cross-contamination, every cell subset was processed on its own, while patient and healthy donor samples were processed together. TCRB sequences were amplified from cDNA with the immunoSEQ multiplex PCR, producing 87-bp fragments spanning the CDR3 region. Sequencing of the amplicons was done on the Illumina HiSeq platform. For the original study's pipeline: PCR bias was corrected computationally using synthetic template baselines, and reads within Hamming distance 2 were collapsed, with unmergeable singletons discarded. By aligning reads against IMGT, V, D and J genes, CDR3 length, and insertions or deletions at six rearrangement sites were assigned. Within each subset, clonotype counts were normalized to sorted cell number, after which true diversity and Gini coefficients were computed with the tcR R package. Repertoire sharing was quantified using the overlap coefficient calculated on TCRB nucleotide sequences. As a proxy for the pre-selection repertoire, out-of-frame TCRB sequences from naive cells were analyzed. In TCRdb, the immuneACCESS table is reduced to in-frame sequences with V and J assigned. These tables do not hold every clone; where another copy was compared, an unresolved V gene accounts for under half, and the others remain unexplained. V and J calls and clone size are as listed in that table; D and trimming were resolved from the DNA. This sample holds around 430,000 clones; approximately 31% were observed only once. The ten largest clones take up roughly 0.06% of the sample.

The sample holds a few counts of this clone. Its recognized antigen is unknown. It has no much larger one-base neighbor in the sample; base qualities were not kept. The CDR3 measures 14 amino acids from cysteine to phenylalanine. Here the CDR3 DNA is all that survives: 42 bases in frame from base 1. Germline trimming: 9 bases from V, 1 base from J; junction bases outside gene matches: 7. CDR1 and CDR2, per the germline V gene, are ENHRY and SYGVKD. The receptor comes from a man younger than 30 in good health. The rearranged segments are TRBV10-3 and TRBJ2-7; 9 of the junction bases match TRBD1. What was sequenced was naive CD4+ T cells from blood. The sample's cell subset or site label, decoded: true naive CD4+ T cells. The CDR3 loop reads CAIRDRVISYEQYF. The DNA is TGTGCCATACGGGACAGGGTAATATCCTACGAGCAGTACTTC.